This T cell receptor (beta chain) derives from a study of radiotherapy plus CTLA-4 blockade in lung cancer. CDR3 size: 14 residues. Trimming stripped 6 bases from V and 4 bases from J, with 15 bases between. CDR1 is MNHNS, CDR2 SASEGT, per germline. Libraries were prepared by immunoSEQ multiplex PCR; TCRdb keeps only in-frame clonotypes and omits some of them. The table shows 30,000 or so clones, with 70% occurring only once. This clone was counted only a few times. The material sequenced was peripheral blood, taken from a patient treated with radiotherapy plus ipilimumab. The TCR sequence derives from a human donor with non-small cell lung cancer who had stable disease on radiotherapy plus ipilimumab. J is TRBJ1-1 and V is TRBV6-1, with no clear D. This CDR3 reads CASSQTLSTTEAFF. DNA for the CDR3: TGTGCCAGCAGCCAGACTCTCAGCACCACTGAAGCTTTCTTT.